The sequence of this T cell receptor beta chain was determined in a study of CD8 T cells in ankylosing spondylitis. This clonotype showed up many times. Its antigen is not known. Whole-study results and caveats: The clones that were linked to disease were reported to be significantly enriched in matched synovial fluid samples from ankylosing spondylitis patients.

TCRdb redid the calling of the 5' RACE reads with MiXCR, one entry per CDR3 protein. Altogether fewer than 250,000 distinct CDR3 sequences are present, about 10% being singletons, with the ten largest covering 2.6%. Trimming pared 1 base from V and 4 bases from J, leaving 15 bases between. Germline V lookup: CDR1 SGHDT, CDR2 YYEEEE. CDR3 size: 16 residues. The sample consisted of blood, either unsorted or a sorted T cell fraction (not recorded which). The clonotype comes from a male donor with ankylosing spondylitis or in good health (not recorded which). The chain recombines TRBV5-6 with TRBJ2-1; D is possibly TRBD2 (5 bases). The CDR3 spells CASSLYSGSWYNEQFF. The CDR3 bases are TGTGCCAGCAGCTTGTATAGTGGGAGTTGGTACAATGAGCAGTTCTTC.